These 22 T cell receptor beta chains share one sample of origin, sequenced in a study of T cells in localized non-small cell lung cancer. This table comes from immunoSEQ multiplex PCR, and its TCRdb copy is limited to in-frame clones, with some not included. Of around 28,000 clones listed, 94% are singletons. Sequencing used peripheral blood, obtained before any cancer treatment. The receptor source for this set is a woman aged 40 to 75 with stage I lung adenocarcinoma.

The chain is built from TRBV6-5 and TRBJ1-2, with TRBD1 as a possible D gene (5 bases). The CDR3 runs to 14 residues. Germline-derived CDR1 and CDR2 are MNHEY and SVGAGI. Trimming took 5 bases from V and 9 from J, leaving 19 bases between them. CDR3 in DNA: TGTGCCAGCAGTCGCCCAGGGCAGGCCCTCAGCTACACCTTC. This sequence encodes CASSRPGQALSYTF.

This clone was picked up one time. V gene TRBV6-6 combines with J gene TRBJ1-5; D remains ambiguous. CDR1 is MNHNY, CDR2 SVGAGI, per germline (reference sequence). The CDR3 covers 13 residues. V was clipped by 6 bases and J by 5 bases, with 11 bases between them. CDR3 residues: CASRRWWDQPQHF. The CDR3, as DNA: TGTGCCAGCAGACGATGGTGGGATCAGCCCCAGCATTTT.

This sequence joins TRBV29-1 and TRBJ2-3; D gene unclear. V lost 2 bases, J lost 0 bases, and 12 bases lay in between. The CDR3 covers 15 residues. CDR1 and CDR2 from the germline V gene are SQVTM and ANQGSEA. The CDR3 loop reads CSVENTGGSTDTQYF. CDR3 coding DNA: TGCAGCGTTGAAAACACGGGCGGTAGCACAGATACGCAGTATTTT.

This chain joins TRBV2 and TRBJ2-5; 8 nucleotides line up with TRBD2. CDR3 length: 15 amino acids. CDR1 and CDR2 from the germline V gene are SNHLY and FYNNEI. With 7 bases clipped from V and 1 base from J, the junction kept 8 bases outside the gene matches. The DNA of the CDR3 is TGTGCCAGCACCCGGGGAGGACTAGCCCAAGAGACCCAGTACTTC. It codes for CASTRGGLAQETQYF.

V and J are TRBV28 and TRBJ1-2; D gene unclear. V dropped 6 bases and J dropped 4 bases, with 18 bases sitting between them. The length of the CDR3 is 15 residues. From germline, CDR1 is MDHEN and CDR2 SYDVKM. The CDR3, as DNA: TGTGCCAGCAGCCAGGACCGAGTCTGGCGCTATGGCTACACCTTC. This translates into CASSQDRVWRYGYTF.

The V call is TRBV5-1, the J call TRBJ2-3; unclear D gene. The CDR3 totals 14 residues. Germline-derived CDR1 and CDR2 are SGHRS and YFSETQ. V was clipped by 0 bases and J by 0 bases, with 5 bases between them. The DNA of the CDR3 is TGCGCCAGCAGCTTGGCAAAGAGCACAGATACGCAGTATTTT. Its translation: CASSLAKSTDTQYF.

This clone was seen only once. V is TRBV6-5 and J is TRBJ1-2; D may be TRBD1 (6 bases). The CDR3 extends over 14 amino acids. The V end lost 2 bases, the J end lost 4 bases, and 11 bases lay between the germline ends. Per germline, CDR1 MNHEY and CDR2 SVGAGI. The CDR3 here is CASSYRTASYGYTF. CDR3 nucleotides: TGTGCCAGCAGTTACCGGACAGCGAGCTATGGCTACACCTTC.

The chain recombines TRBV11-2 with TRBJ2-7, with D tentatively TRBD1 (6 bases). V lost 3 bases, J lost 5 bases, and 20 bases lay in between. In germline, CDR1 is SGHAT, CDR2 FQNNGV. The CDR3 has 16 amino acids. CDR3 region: CASSFPGLTGRNEQYF. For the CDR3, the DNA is TGTGCCAGCAGCTTCCCGGGGTTGACAGGAAGGAACGAGCAGTACTTC.

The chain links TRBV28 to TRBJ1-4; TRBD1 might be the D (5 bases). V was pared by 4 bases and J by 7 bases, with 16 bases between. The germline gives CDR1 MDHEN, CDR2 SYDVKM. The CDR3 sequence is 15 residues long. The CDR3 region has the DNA TGTGCCAGCAGTTCCTCCGGGACGGCGGGTGAAAAACTGTTTTTT. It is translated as CASSSSGTAGEKLFF.

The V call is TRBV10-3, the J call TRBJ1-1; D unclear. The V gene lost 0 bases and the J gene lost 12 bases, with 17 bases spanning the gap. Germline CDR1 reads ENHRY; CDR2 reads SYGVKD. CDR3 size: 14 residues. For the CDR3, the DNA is TGTGCCATCAGTGAGTCCGTCGAACACATCGAACCTTTCTTT. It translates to CAISESVEHIEPFF.

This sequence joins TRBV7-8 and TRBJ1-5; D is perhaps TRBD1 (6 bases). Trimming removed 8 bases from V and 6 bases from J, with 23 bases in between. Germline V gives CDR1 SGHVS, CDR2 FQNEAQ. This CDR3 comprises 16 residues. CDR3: CASQGAQGRVGQPQHF. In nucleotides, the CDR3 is TGTGCCAGCCAGGGTGCACAGGGCCGGGTTGGTCAGCCCCAGCATTTT.

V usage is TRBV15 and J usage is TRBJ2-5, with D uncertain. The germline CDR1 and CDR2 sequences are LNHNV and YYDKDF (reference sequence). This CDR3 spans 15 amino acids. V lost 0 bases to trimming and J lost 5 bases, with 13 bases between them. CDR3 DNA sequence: TGTGCCACCAGCAGAGATGGGCAGTCCGGCGAGACCCAGTACTTC. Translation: CATSRDGQSGETQYF. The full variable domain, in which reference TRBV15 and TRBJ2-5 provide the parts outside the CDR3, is DAMVIQNPRYQVTQFGKPVTLSCSQTLNHNVMYWYQQKSSQAPKLLFHYYDKDFNNEADTPDNFQSRRPNTSFCFLDIRSPGLGDTAMYLCATSRDGQSGETQYFGPGTRLLVL.

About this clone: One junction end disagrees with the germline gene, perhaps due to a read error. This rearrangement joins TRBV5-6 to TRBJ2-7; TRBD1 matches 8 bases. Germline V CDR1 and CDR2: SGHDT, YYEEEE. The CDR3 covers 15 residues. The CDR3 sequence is CASRLGRTGSYEQYF. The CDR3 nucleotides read TGTGCCAGCAGGTTGGGGCGGACAGGGAGCTACGAGCAGTACTTC.

CDR3 in DNA: TGTGCCAGCAGCTTGACTAGCGGATACGAGCAGTACTTC. Its protein is CASSLTSGYEQYF. The chain couples TRBV7-2 to TRBJ2-7; 9 bases match TRBD2. The J segment lost 4 bases and the V segment lost 3 bases, leaving 1 base of the junction unmatched. The CDR3 extends over 13 amino acids. Germline values: CDR1 SGHTA, CDR2 FQGNSA.

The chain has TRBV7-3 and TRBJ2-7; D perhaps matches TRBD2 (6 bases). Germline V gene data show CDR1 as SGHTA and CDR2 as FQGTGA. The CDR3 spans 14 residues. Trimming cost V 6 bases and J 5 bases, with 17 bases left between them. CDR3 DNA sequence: TGTGCCAGCAGTCCTGGTTTTAGCGGAGACGAGCAGTACTTC. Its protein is CASSPGFSGDEQYF. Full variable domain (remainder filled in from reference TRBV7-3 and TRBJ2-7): GAGVSQTPSNKVTEKGKYVELRCDPISGHTALYWYRQSLGQGPEFLIYFQGTGAADDSGLPNDRFFAVRPEGSVSTLKIQRTERGDSAVYLCASSPGFSGDEQYFGPGTRLTVT.

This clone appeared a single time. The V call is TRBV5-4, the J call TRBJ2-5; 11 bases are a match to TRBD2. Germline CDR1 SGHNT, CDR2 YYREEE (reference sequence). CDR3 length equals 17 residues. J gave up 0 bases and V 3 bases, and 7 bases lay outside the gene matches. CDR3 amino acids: CASSSGGTSGHQETQYF. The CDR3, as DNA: TGTGCCAGCAGCTCCGGCGGGACTAGCGGCCACCAAGAGACCCAGTACTTC.

Here the CDR3 reads CASSIDRWSKIETQYF. In DNA form, the CDR3 reads TGTGCCAGTAGTATAGATAGGTGGTCGAAGATAGAGACCCAGTACTTC. The chain is built from TRBV19 and TRBJ2-5, with no clear D. Trimming shortened V by 0 bases and J by 4 bases, and 15 bases separated the two germline ends. From germline, CDR1 is LNHDA and CDR2 SQIVND (reference sequence). The CDR3 is made up of 16 amino acids.

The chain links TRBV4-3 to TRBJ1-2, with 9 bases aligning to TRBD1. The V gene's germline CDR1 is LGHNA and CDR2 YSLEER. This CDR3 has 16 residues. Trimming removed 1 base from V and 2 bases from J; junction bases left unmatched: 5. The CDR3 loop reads CASSQVGTGLNYGYTF. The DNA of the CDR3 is TGCGCCAGCAGCCAAGTAGGGACAGGGCTGAACTATGGCTACACCTTC.

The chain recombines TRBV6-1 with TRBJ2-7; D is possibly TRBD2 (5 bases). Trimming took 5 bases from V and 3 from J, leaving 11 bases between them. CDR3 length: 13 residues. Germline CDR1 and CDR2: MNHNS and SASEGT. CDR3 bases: TGTGCCAGCAGTCCAGGACTGCTCTACGAGCAGTACTTC. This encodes CASSPGLLYEQYF.

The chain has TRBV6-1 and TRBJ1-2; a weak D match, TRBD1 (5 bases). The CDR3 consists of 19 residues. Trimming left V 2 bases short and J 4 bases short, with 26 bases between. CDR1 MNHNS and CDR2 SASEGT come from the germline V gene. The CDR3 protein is CASSEQIPGLTTALYGYTF. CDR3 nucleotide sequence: TGTGCCAGCAGTGAACAAATCCCGGGACTGACTACGGCCCTCTATGGCTACACCTTC.

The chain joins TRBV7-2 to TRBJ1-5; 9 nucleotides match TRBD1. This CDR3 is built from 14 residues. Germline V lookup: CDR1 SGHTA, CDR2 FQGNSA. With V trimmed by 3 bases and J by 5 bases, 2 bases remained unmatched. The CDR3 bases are TGTGCCAGCAGCTTGGACAGGGGATATCAGCCCCAGCATTTT. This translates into CASSLDRGYQPQHF.

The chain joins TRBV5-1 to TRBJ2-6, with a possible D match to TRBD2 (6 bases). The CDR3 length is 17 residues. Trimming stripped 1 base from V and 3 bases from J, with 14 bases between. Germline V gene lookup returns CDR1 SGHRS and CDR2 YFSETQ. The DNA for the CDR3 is TGCGCCAGCAGCTTGACAGGCTCCGGGGGTGGGGCCAACGTCCTGACTTTC. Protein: CASSLTGSGGGANVLTF.